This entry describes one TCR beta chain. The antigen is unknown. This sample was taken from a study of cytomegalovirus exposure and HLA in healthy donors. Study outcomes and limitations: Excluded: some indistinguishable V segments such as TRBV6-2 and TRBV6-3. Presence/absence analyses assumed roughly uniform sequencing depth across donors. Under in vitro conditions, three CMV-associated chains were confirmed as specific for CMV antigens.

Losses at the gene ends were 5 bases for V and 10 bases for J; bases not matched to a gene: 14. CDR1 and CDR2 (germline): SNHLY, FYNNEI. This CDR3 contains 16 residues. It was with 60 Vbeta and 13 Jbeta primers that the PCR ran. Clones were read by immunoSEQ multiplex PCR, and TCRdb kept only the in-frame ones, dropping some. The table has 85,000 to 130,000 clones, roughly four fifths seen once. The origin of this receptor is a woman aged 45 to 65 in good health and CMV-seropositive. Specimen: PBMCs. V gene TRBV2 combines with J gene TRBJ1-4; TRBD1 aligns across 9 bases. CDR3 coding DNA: TGTGCCAGCAGTAAGGACAGGGGTGGAGGAAGGGTAAAACTGTTTTTT. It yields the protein CASSKDRGGGRVKLFF.